Listed here are 23 T cell receptor beta chains from one sample, sequenced in a study of beta chain features in type 1 diabetes listed by TCRdb under 2018. General conclusions and limits of the study: Type 1 diabetes patients showed a moderate but significant shortening of TCRB CDR3 length in all four CD4+ subsets.

The method behind the library was the immunoSEQ multiplex PCR assay. The High Capacity cDNA Reverse Transcription Kit was used to reverse transcribe all of the isolated RNA, meaning that expressed TCRB transcripts were what got sequenced. Not all clones reach the TCRdb copy of this immuneACCESS table, which keeps in-frame sequences only. Checked studies attribute under half of the gap to unresolved V genes and leave the rest unexplained. This sample lists under 300,000 clones; about 11% were detected once. The top ten constitute more than 0.015% of the sample. No antigen is known for these receptors. The sequencing input was naive CD4+ T cells from blood. Sample cell subset or site, as interpreted from the label and publication: true naive CD4+ T cells. The receptors stem from a man aged 30 to 45 with type 1 diabetes.

This clone was observed a handful of times. This chain connects TRBV9 to TRBJ1-2; weak D call: TRBD1 (5 bases). The germline CDR1 and CDR2 sequences are SGDLS and YYNGEE. The length of the CDR3 is 14 residues. V was shortened by 4 bases and J by 5 bases, with 15 bases between the two germline ends. CDR3 sequence: CASSLPGGEYGYTF. The DNA for the CDR3 is TGTGCCAGCAGCCTACCGGGGGGGGAGTATGGCTACACCTTC.

This clone was found a few times. This chain uses TRBV18 with TRBJ2-7, with TRBD2 matching 15 bases. V dropped 5 bases and J dropped 3; count of bases not matched to a gene: 5. Per germline, CDR1 KGHSH and CDR2 LQKENI. The length of the CDR3 is 16 residues. In nucleotides, the CDR3 is TGTGCCAGCTCATTGAGGACTAGCGGGGGGGGCTACGAGCAGTACTTC. Translating it yields CASSLRTSGGGYEQYF.

The chain is built from TRBV30 and TRBJ1-1; D is unresolved. Germline values: CDR1 GTSNPN, CDR2 SVGIG (reference sequence). Trimming took off 7 bases at V and 3 bases at J, with 12 bases between the two ends. CDR3 length: 12 amino acids. The CDR3 loop reads CASFRGDTEAFF. CDR3 nucleotide sequence: TGTGCCTCCTTTCGGGGTGACACTGAAGCTTTCTTT. The variable domain in full, with the rest retrieved from reference TRBV30 and TRBJ1-1, is SQTIHQWPATLVQPVGSPLSLECTVEGTSNPNLYWYRQAAGRGLQLLFYSVGIGQISSEVPQNLSASRPQDRQFILSSKKLLLSDSGFYLCASFRGDTEAFFGQGTRLTVV.

This chain uses TRBV7-2 with TRBJ2-7, with D maybe TRBD1 (7 bases). Germline V lookup: CDR1 SGHTA, CDR2 FQGNSA. Trimming shortened V by 4 bases and J by 7 bases, and 17 bases separated the two germline ends. CDR3 length equals 14 residues. The CDR3 loop reads CASSSDSAGGEQYF. CDR3 in DNA: TGTGCCAGCAGCTCCGACAGTGCAGGGGGGGAGCAGTACTTC.

The chain joins TRBV15 to TRBJ1-3; D call uncertain. The CDR3 covers 13 residues. In germline, CDR1 is LNHNV, CDR2 YYDKDF (reference sequence). V was clipped by 0 bases and J by 9 bases, with 9 bases between them. Here the CDR3 reads CATSRDRTATIYF. In DNA form, the CDR3 reads TGTGCCACCAGCAGAGATCGTACAGCCACCATATATTTT.

This clone was counted between two and nine times. The chain has TRBV2 and TRBJ2-7; a weak D match, TRBD2 (6 bases). Trimming removed 7 bases at V and 1 base at J, with 11 bases between. From germline, CDR1 is SNHLY and CDR2 FYNNEI. The CDR3 is made up of 13 amino acids. This CDR3 is CASMWGESYEQYF. DNA for the CDR3: TGTGCCAGCATGTGGGGGGAGTCCTACGAGCAGTACTTC.

This clone was counted between two and nine times. V gene TRBV7-3 combines with J gene TRBJ1-1, with D unresolved. With 5 bases removed from V and 1 base from J, the gap between germline ends came to 11 bases. CDR3 size: 14 residues. CDR1 and CDR2 (germline): SGHTA, FQGTGA. The CDR3 is CASSAPAGNTEAFF. The CDR3 DNA reads TGTGCCAGCAGCGCGCCAGCGGGGAACACTGAAGCTTTCTTT.

This sequence joins TRBV18 and TRBJ1-1; 7 bases line up with TRBD1. The CDR3 sequence is 15 residues long. Germline assignment: CDR1 KGHSH and CDR2 LQKENI. J was trimmed by 3 bases and V by 4 bases; bases with no gene match: 8. CDR3 bases: TGTGCCAGCTCACTTACCTCGGGACAGCACACTGAAGCTTTCTTT. Amino acid sequence: CASSLTSGQHTEAFF.

This rearrangement joins TRBV23-1 to TRBJ1-1; TRBD1 matches 7 bases. TRBV23-1 is classed as an ORF, of uncertain function. The CDR3 has 18 amino acids. Unmatched junction bases numbered 13, after V lost 2 bases and J lost 1 base. The CDR3 region has the DNA TGCGCCAGCAGTCAAGTAGGGACAACAGGGGTCGGGAACACTGAAGCTTTCTTT. Residues: CASSQVGTTGVGNTEAFF.

This clone has just a few counts. V is TRBV4-3 and J is TRBJ2-3, with D possibly TRBD2 on 7 matching bases. With 1 base removed from V and 6 bases from J, the gap between germline ends came to 17 bases. The CDR3 is 16 amino acids. Germline CDR1 reads LGHNA; CDR2 reads YSLEER. The CDR3 coding sequence is TGCGCCAGCAGCCAAGGGGTCCGGGGGGCCCAGGATACGCAGTATTTT. Its protein is CASSQGVRGAQDTQYF.

This clone was counted between two and nine times. The chain links TRBV19 to TRBJ1-1; unclear D gene. The germline V and J ends were trimmed by 7 bases and 0 bases, with 9 bases remaining between them. Germline V gene lookup returns CDR1 LNHDA and CDR2 SQIVND (reference sequence). The CDR3 has 13 amino acids. The CDR3 bases are TGTGCCAGTAACCGAGGAGTGAACACTGAAGCTTTCTTT. It encodes CASNRGVNTEAFF. Full variable domain (missing parts from reference TRBV19 and TRBJ1-1): DGGITQSPKYLFRKEGQNVTLSCEQNLNHDAMYWYRQDPGQGLRLIYYSQIVNDFQKGDIAEGYSVSREKKESFPLTVTSAQKNPTAFYLCASNRGVNTEAFFGQGTRLTVV.

This clone was seen more than once but under ten times. The chain carries TRBV7-2 and TRBJ1-4; 9 bases are shared with TRBD1. Germline CDR1 SGHTA, CDR2 FQGNSA. Trimming removed 1 base from V and 6 bases from J; junction bases left unmatched: 0. This CDR3 has 14 residues. The CDR3 nucleotides read TGTGCCAGCAGCTTAGACAGGGGGCATGAAAAACTGTTTTTT. The encoded protein is CASSLDRGHEKLFF.

This chain uses TRBV20-1 with TRBJ2-1; 7 nucleotides line up with TRBD2. This CDR3 comprises 10 residues. Germline V gives CDR1 DFQATT, CDR2 SNEGSKA (reference sequence). The J segment lost 7 bases and the V segment lost 7 bases, leaving 1 base of the junction unmatched. This CDR3 reads CSGGRNEQFF. CDR3 nucleotide sequence: TGCAGTGGCGGGAGAAATGAGCAGTTCTTC.

The V call is TRBV29-1, the J call TRBJ1-1; maybe TRBD1 (5 bases). The CDR3 totals 14 residues. Germline loops: CDR1 SQVTM, CDR2 ANQGSEA. V lost 7 bases and J 1 base, leaving 16 bases between the germline ends. CDR3 in DNA: TGCAGCGCACAGATCGGACACCAGAACACTGAAGCTTTCTTT. Translated: CSAQIGHQNTEAFF. The whole variable domain, filled in from reference TRBV29-1 and TRBJ1-1, reads SAVISQKPSRDICQRGTSLTIQCQVDSQVTMMFWYRQQPGQSLTLIATANQGSEATYESGFVIDKFPISRPNLTFSTLTVSNMSPEDSSIYLCSAQIGHQNTEAFFGQGTRLTVV.

This clone was counted between two and nine times. This chain links TRBV7-9 with TRBJ2-6, with D unresolved. From germline, CDR1 is SEHNR and CDR2 FQNEAQ (reference sequence). Trimming cost V 5 bases and J 10 bases, with 9 bases left between them. The CDR3 has 12 residues. In nucleotides, the CDR3 is TGTGCCAGCAGCCCCCCCCTAAACGTCCTGACTTTC. Translating it yields CASSPPLNVLTF.

CDR3 in amino acids: CASRSRQGSYEQYF. DNA for the CDR3: TGTGCCAGCAGAAGCCGCCAGGGATCCTACGAGCAGTACTTC. The chain is built from TRBV6-6 and TRBJ2-7, with D possibly matching TRBD1 (5 bases). The CDR3 is 14 amino acids. In germline, CDR1 is MNHNY, CDR2 SVGAGI (reference sequence). Deletions cut 6 bases from V and 1 base from J, with 13 bases between.

The chain links TRBV6-5 to TRBJ1-6; D gene unclear. Germline V lookup: CDR1 MNHEY, CDR2 SVGAGI. The CDR3 has 13 amino acids. The V gene lost 7 bases and the J gene lost 5 bases, with 9 bases spanning the gap. The CDR3: CASNSVNNSPLHF. In nucleotides, the CDR3 is TGTGCCAGCAATTCGGTTAATAATTCACCCCTCCACTTT.

This sequence joins TRBV15 and TRBJ1-2; possibly TRBD1 for D (5 bases). The V gene's germline CDR1 is LNHNV and CDR2 YYDKDF (reference sequence). This CDR3 is built from 15 residues. Trimming took off 0 bases at V and 3 bases at J, with 11 bases between the two ends. The CDR3 protein is CATSRDSQGYYGYTF. The CDR3, as DNA: TGTGCCACCAGCAGAGATAGTCAGGGCTACTATGGCTACACCTTC.

J is TRBJ2-3 and V is TRBV6-5; D unclear. Germline CDR1 is MNHEY and CDR2 is SVGAGI. The CDR3 is made up of 13 amino acids. The ends were cut back, 5 bases at V and 2 bases at J, with 8 bases in the middle. DNA for the CDR3: TGTGCCAGCAGTCAGAGCGACACAGATACGCAGTATTTT. It translates to CASSQSDTDTQYF.

This clone appeared a few times. The V gene is TRBV5-1, the J gene TRBJ2-5, with TRBD1 as a possible D gene (5 bases). Germline values: CDR1 SGHRS, CDR2 YFSETQ. V lost 1 base to trimming and J lost 2 bases, with 15 bases between them. CDR3 length equals 16 residues. CDR3 sequence: CASSLWAGAGQETQYF. CDR3 DNA: TGCGCCAGCAGCTTGTGGGCTGGGGCTGGGCAAGAGACCCAGTACTTC.

This clone was observed a handful of times. The chain links TRBV7-3 to TRBJ2-2; 9 positions match TRBD2. The CDR3 loop spans 13 amino acids. The junction had 4 bases not matched to a gene; V was cut back by 8 bases and J by 6 bases. Per the germline V gene, CDR1 is SGHTA and CDR2 is FQGTGA. The CDR3 reads CASGLAGPGELFF. The CDR3 DNA sequence: TGTGCCAGCGGGCTAGCGGGGCCCGGGGAGCTGTTTTTT.

The chain joins TRBV14 to TRBJ1-1; no definite D call. The V end lost 5 bases, the J end lost 1 base, and 11 bases lay between the germline ends. The CDR3 consists of 14 residues. Per germline, CDR1 SGHDN and CDR2 FVKESK. The CDR3 reads CASSAGGRNTEAFF. CDR3 bases: TGTGCCAGCAGCGCAGGAGGAAGGAACACTGAAGCTTTCTTT.

V gene TRBV5-1 combines with J gene TRBJ2-7; TRBD1 might be the D (6 bases). Germline V gives CDR1 SGHRS, CDR2 YFSETQ. The V end lost 1 base, the J end lost 4 bases, and 9 bases lay between the germline ends. The CDR3 is 13 residues long. DNA for the CDR3: TGCGCCAGCAGCTTGTCACAGGGATACGAGCAGTACTTC. As protein: CASSLSQGYEQYF. Full variable domain (outside the CDR3, taken from reference TRBV5-1 and TRBJ2-7): KAGVTQTPRYLIKTRGQQVTLSCSPISGHRSVSWYQQTPGQGLQFLFEYFSETQRNKGNFPGRFSGRQFSNSRSEMNVSTLELGDSALYLCASSLSQGYEQYFGPGTRLTVT.